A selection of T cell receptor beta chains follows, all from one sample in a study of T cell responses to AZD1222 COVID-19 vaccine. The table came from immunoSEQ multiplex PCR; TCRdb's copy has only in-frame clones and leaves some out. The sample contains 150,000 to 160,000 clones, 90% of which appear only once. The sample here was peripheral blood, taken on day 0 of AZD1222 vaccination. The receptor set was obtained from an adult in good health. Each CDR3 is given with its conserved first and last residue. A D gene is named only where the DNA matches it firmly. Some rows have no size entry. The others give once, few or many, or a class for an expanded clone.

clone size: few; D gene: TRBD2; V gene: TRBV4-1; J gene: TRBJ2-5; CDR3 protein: CASSQDRASGIPGETQYF; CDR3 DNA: TGCGCCAGCAGCCAAGATCGCGCTAGCGGGATCCCCGGAGAGACCCAGTACTTC
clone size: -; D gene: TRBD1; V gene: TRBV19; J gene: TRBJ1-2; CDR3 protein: CASSPYRGSYGYTF; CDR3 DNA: TGTGCCAGTAGTCCTTACAGGGGGTCCTATGGCTACACCTTC
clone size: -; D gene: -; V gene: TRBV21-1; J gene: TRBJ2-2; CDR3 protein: CASSKAGGKPPNPPEDTNTGELFF; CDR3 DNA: TGTGCCAGCAGCAAAGCTGGGGGAAAGCCGCCCAACCCCCCCGAAGATACGAACACCGGGGAGCTGTTTTTT
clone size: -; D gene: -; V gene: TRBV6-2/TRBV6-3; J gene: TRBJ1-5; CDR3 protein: CASSPWYGQPQHF; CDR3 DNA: TGTGCCAGCAGCCCCTGGTATGGTCAGCCCCAGCATTTT
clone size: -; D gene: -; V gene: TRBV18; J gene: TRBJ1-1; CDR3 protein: CASSPKTMNTEAFF; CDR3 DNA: TGTGCCAGCTCCCCGAAAACTATGAACACTGAAGCTTTCTTT
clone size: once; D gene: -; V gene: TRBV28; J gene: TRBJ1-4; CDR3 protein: CASSLRVANEKLFF; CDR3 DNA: TGTGCCAGCAGTTTGAGGGTTGCTAATGAAAAACTGTTTTTT
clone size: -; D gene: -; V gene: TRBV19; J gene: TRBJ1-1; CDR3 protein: CASIFTGRAEAFF; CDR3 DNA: TGTGCCAGTATATTCACGGGAAGGGCTGAAGCTTTCTTT
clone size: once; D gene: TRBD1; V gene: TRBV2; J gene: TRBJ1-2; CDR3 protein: CASRDRGIFGYGYTF; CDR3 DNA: TGTGCCAGCCGGGACAGGGGCATCTTCGGCTATGGCTACACCTTC
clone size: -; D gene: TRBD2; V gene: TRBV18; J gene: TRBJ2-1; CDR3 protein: CASSETSGDNEQFF; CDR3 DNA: TGTGCCAGCTCAGAGACTAGCGGGGACAATGAGCAGTTCTTC
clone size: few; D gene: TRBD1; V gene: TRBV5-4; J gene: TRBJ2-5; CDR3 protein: CASSFPGQGSYETQYF; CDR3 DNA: TGTGCCAGCAGCTTTCCCGGACAGGGGTCGTACGAGACCCAGTACTTC
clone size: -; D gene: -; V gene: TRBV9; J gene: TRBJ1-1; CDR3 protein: CASRRDPGTEAFF; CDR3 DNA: TGTGCCAGCAGAAGGGACCCCGGGACTGAAGCTTTCTTT
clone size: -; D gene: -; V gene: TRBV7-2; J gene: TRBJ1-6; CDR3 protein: CASSLVTGLDSPLHF; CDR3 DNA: TGTGCCAGCAGCTTAGTGACAGGTTTGGATTCACCCCTCCACTTT
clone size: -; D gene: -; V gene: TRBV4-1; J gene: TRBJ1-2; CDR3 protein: CASSQVPPPNYGYTF; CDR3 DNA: TGCGCCAGCAGCCAAGTCCCGCCTCCTAACTATGGCTACACCTTC
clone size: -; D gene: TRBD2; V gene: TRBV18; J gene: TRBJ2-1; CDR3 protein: CASSPSAGGLNEQFF; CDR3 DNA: TGTGCCAGCTCACCCTCCGCGGGAGGGTTAAATGAGCAGTTCTTC
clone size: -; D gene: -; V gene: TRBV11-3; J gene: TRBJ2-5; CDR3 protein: CASSFQDGDWETQYF; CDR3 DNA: TGTGCCAGCAGCTTCCAGGACGGAGATTGGGAGACCCAGTACTTC
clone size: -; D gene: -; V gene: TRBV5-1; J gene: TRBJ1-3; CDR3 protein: CASSLVGGGGNTIYF; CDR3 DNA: TGCGCCAGCAGCTTGGTTGGGGGAGGAGGAAACACCATATATTTT
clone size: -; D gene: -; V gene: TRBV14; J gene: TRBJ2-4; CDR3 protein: CASSQVGGAAKNIQYF; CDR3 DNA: TGTGCCAGCAGCCAAGTTGGGGGGGCTGCCAAAAACATTCAGTACTTC
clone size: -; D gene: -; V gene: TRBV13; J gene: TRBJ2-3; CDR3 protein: CASSLMATQYF; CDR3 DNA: TGTGCCAGCAGCTTGATGGCTACGCAGTATTTT
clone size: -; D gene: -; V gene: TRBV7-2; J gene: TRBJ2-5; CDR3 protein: CAGAISGLKETQYF; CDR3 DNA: TGTGCGGGAGCTATCAGCGGACTCAAAGAGACCCAGTACTTC
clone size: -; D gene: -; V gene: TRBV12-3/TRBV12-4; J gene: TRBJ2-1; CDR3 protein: CASKPGSYNEQFF; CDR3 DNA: TGTGCCAGCAAACCGGGGTCCTACAATGAGCAGTTCTTC
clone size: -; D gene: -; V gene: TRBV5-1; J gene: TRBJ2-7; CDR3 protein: CASSLTGPYEQYF; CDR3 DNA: TGCGCCAGCAGCTTGACAGGCCCCTACGAGCAGTACTTC
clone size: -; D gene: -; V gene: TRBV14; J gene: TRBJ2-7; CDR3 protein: CASKASPSYEQYF; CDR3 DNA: TGTGCCAGCAAAGCTAGCCCCTCCTACGAGCAGTACTTC
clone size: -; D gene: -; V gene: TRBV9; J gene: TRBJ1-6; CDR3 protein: CASSQRSDKNSPLHF; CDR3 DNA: TGTGCCAGCAGCCAACGATCGGACAAAAATTCACCCCTCCACTTT
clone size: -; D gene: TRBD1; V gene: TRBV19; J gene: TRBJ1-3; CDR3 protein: CASSPTGEGNTIYF; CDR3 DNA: TGTGCCAGTAGTCCCACAGGGGAAGGAAACACCATATATTTT
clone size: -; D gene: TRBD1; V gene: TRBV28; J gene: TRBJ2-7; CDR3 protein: CASGPGQRYEQYF; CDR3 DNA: TGTGCCAGCGGACCGGGACAGCGCTACGAGCAGTACTTC
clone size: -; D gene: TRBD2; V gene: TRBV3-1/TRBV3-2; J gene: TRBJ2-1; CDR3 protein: CASSRSGRTYNEQFF; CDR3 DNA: TGTGCCAGCAGTCGAAGCGGGAGGACTTACAATGAGCAGTTCTTC
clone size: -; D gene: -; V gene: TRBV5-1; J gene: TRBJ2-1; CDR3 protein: CASSFEGSYNEQFF; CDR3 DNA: TGCGCCAGCAGCTTTGAGGGGTCCTACAATGAGCAGTTCTTC
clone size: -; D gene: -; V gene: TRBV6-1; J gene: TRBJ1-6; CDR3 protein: CASSERTASNSPLHF; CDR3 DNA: TGTGCCAGCAGTGAAAGAACAGCCTCTAATTCACCCCTCCACTTT
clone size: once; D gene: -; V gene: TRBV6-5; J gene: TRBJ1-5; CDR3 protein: CASTLQGNQPQHF; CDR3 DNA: TGTGCCAGCACTCTACAGGGCAATCAGCCCCAGCATTTT
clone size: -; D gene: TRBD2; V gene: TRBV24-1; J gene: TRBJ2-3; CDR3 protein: CATIESGGDTQYF; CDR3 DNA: TGTGCCACCATTGAGAGCGGGGGGGATACGCAGTATTTT
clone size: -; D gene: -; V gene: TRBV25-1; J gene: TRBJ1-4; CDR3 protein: CASSDPRRGTNEKLFF; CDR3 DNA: TGTGCCAGCAGTGACCCCAGGCGAGGAACTAATGAAAAACTGTTTTTT
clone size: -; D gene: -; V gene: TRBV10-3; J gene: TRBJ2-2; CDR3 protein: CAISEGQSGTGELFF; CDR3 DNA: TGTGCCATCAGTGAGGGACAATCTGGCACCGGGGAGCTGTTTTTT
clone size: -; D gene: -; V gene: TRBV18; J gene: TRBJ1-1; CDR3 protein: CASSPSQGRNTEAFF; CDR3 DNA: TGTGCCAGCTCACCTTCTCAAGGGAGGAACACTGAAGCTTTCTTT
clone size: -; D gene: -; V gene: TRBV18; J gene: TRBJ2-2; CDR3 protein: CASSPRTGELFF; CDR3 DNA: TGTGCCAGCTCACCACGGACCGGGGAGCTGTTTTTT
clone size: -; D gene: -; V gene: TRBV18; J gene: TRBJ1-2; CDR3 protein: CASSLLAGGYTF; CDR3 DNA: TGTGCCAGCTCACTACTGGCCGGCGGCTACACCTTC
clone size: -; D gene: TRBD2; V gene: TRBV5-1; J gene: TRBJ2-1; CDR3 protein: CASSLVAAGREQFF; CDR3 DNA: TGCGCCAGCAGCTTGGTCGCAGCGGGGCGAGAGCAGTTCTTC
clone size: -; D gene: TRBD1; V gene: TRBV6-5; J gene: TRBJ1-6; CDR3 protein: CASSRQGGYNSPLHF; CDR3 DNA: TGTGCCAGCAGCCGACAGGGAGGCTATAATTCACCCCTCCACTTT
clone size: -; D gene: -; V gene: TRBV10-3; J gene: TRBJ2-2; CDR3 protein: CAIRSSAPNTGELFF; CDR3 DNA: TGTGCCATCAGATCTAGCGCCCCGAACACCGGGGAGCTGTTTTTT
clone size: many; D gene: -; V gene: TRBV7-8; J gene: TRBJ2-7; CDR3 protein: CASSAQPYEQYF; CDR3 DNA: TGTGCCAGCAGCGCCCAGCCCTACGAGCAGTACTTC
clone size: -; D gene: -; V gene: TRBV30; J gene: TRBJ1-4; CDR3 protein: CAWTGRGLRSKLFF; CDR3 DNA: TGTGCCTGGACCGGCAGGGGCCTGAGGTCAAAACTGTTTTTT
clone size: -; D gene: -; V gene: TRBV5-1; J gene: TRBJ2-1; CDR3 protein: CASSPGSVGDEQFF; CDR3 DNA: TGCGCCAGCAGCCCCGGGAGTGTAGGGGATGAGCAGTTCTTC
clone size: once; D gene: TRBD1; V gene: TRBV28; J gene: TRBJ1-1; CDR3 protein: CASSWGTGNTEAFF; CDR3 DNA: TGTGCCAGCAGTTGGGGGACAGGGAACACTGAAGCTTTCTTT
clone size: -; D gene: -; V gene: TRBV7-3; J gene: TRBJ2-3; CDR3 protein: CASSLRQPTDTQYF; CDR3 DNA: TGTGCCAGCAGCTTAAGACAGCCCACAGATACGCAGTATTTT
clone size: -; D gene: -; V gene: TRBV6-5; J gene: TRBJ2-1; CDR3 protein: CACSRGSGSNEQFF; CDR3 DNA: TGTGCCTGCAGCAGAGGGAGTGGGTCTAATGAGCAGTTCTTC
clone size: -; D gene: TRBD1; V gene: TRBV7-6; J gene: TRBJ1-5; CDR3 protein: CASSRQTGEDQPQHF; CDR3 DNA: TGTGCCAGCAGCCGACAGACAGGGGAAGATCAGCCCCAGCATTTT